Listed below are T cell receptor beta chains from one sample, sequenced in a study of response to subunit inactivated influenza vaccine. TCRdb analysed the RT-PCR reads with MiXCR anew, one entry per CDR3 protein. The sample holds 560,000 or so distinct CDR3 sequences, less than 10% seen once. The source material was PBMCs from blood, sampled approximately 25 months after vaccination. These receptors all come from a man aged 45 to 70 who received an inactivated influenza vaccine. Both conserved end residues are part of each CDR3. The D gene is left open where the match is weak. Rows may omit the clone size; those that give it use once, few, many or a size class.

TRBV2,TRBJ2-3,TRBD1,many,TGTGCCAGCAGGGACAGGGTGAGCACAGATACGCAGTATTTT,CASRDRVSTDTQYF
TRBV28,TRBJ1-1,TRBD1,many,TGTGCCAGCAGCCCACAGGGGTTGTTGACTGAAGCTTTCTTT,CASSPQGLLTEAFF
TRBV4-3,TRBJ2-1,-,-,TGCGCCAGCAGCCAAGACAAGGGTTATGAGCAGTTCTTC,CASSQDKGYEQFF
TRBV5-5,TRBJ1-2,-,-,TGTGCCAGCAGCTTGGGACCACAGGGCTGGGGCTACACCTTC,CASSLGPQGWGYTF
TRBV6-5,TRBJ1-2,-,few,TGTGCCAGCAGTTACGCCGCAGAGTCTGTGACTAACACCTTC,CASSYAAESVTNTF
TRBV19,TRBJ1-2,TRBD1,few,TGTGCCAGTAGTAGGAGGACAGGGGGCGACGGTGGCTACACCTTC,CASSRRTGGDGGYTF
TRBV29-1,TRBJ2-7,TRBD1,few,TGCAGCGTTGAAGCCTCCGGGACAGGGTCCGAGCAGTACTTC,CSVEASGTGSEQYF
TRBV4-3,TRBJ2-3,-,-,TGCGCCAGCAGCCAAGGGTCCAGGGCAGGGAGCACAGATACGCAGTATTTT,CASSQGSRAGSTDTQYF
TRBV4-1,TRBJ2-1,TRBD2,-,TGCGCCAGCAGCCGAGGGACTAGCGGGAGCGTATCCTACAATGAGCAGTTCTTC,CASSRGTSGSVSYNEQFF
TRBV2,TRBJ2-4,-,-,TGTGCCAGCATCGTACTAGCCAAAAACATTCAGTACTTC,CASIVLAKNIQYF
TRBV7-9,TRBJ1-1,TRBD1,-,TGTGCCAGCAGCCACAGGGGCGCCAACACTGAAGCTTTCTTT,CASSHRGANTEAFF
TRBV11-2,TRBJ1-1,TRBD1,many,TGTGCCAGCAGCTTAGGACAGGGGGAAGTGAACACTGAAGCTTTCTTT,CASSLGQGEVNTEAFF
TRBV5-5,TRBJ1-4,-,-,TGTGCCAGCAGCTTGTCGGTAGCGACTAATGAAAAACTGTTTTTT,CASSLSVATNEKLFF
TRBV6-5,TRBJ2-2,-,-,TGTGCCAGCAGTTATAACCCGTCAGGTGCCGGGGAGCTGTTTTTT,CASSYNPSGAGELFF
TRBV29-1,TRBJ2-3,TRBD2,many,TGCAGCGTTGGGACTAGCGGAGATACGCAGTATTTT,CSVGTSGDTQYF
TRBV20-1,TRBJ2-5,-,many,TGCAGTGCTAGAGAGAGAAGGGCCCAGTACTTC,CSARERRAQYF
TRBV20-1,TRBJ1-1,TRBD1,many,TGCAGTGCTAGGGACAGGGGACGATTAAACACTGAAGCTTTCTTT,CSARDRGRLNTEAFF
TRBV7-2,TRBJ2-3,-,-,TGTGCCAGCAGCTTAGTAGTCATCGGTGATACGCAGTATTTT,CASSLVVIGDTQYF
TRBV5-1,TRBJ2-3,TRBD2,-,TGCGCCAGCAGCTGGGGGTCCGTAGCGGGGGCCGCGGATACGCAGTATTTT,CASSWGSVAGAADTQYF
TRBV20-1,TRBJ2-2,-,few,TGCAGTGCTATACAGGGACCCGGGGAGCTGTTTTTT,CSAIQGPGELFF
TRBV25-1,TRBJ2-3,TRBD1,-,TGTGCCAGCAGTGATTTTCGGACAGGGGTTATAGGAGATACGCAGTATTTT,CASSDFRTGVIGDTQYF
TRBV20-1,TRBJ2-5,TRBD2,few,TGCAGTGCTAGACTGCGGGGGGAACTGGAGACCCAGTACTTC,CSARLRGELETQYF
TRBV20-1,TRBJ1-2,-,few,TGCAGTGCTAGTAGGCAGGCCGCTAACTATGGCTACACCTTC,CSASRQAANYGYTF
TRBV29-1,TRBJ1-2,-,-,TGCAGCGTTGATCGCGGGCTCGGCTACACCTTC,CSVDRGLGYTF
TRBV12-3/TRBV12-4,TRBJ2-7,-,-,TGTGCCAGCAGTTTATACCTTGGGGGCTACGAGCAGTACTTC,CASSLYLGGYEQYF
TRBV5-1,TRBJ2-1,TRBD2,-,TGCGCCAGCAGCCTGGGGCAAGCGGGGGATGAGCAGTTCTTC,CASSLGQAGDEQFF
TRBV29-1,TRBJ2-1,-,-,TGCAGCGTTGGGCAAAACCTGCGGGATGAGCAGTTCTTC,CSVGQNLRDEQFF
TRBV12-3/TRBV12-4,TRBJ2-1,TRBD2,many,TGTGCCAGCAGTTCCTCGGGACTAGCGTTGAATGAGCAGTTCTTC,CASSSSGLALNEQFF
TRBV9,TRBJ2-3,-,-,TGTGCCAGCAGCGTGGACCCCGGAACAGATACGCAGTATTTT,CASSVDPGTDTQYF
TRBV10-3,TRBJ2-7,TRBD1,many,TGTGCCATCAGTGATAACAGGGGAGACGAGCAGTACTTC,CAISDNRGDEQYF
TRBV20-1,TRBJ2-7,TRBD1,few,TGCAGTGCTAGTCAACTTTCAGGGACAGGGGGATACGAGCAGTACTTC,CSASQLSGTGGYEQYF
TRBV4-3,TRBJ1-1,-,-,TGCGCCAGCAGCCCAGGATACCCATGGAACACTGAAGCTTTCTTT,CASSPGYPWNTEAFF
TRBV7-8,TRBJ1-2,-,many,TGTGCCAGCAGCACGACAGCTAACTATGGCTACACCTTC,CASSTTANYGYTF
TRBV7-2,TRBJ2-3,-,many,TGTGCCAGCAGCTTAGTATTAGGATTCACAGATACGCAGTATTTT,CASSLVLGFTDTQYF
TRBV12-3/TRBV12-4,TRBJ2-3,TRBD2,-,TGTGCCAGCAGTCAGACTAGCTTTAGAGCAGATACGCAGTATTTT,CASSQTSFRADTQYF
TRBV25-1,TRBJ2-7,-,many,TGTGCCAGCAGTGAGGGGGCAGGGTCCTACGAGCAGTACTTC,CASSEGAGSYEQYF
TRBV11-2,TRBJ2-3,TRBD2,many,TGTGCCAGCAGCTTAGATTATGGACTAGCTAGTGTTACGCAGTATTTT,CASSLDYGLASVTQYF
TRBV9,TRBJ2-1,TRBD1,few,TGTGCCAGCAGCGTAGAGGCGACAGGGGGAAGTGAGCAGTTCTTC,CASSVEATGGSEQFF
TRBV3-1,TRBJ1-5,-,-,TGTGCCAGCAGCCTCCGGGTCCCCTCAGATCAGCCCCAGCATTTT,CASSLRVPSDQPQHF
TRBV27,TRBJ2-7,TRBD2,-,TGTGCCAGCAGCCTTCAGGGTGCTAGCGGCTACGAGCAGTACTTC,CASSLQGASGYEQYF
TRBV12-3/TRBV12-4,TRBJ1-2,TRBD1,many,TGTGCCAGCAGTGCCTACAGGGGGCATGGCTACACCTTC,CASSAYRGHGYTF
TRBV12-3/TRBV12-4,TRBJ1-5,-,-,TGTGCCAGCAGTTTCGCAGGGGCTCAGCCCCAGCATTTT,CASSFAGAQPQHF
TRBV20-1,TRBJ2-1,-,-,TGCAGTGCTAGTTGGAAAGTAGGCGGGGAGCAGTTCTTC,CSASWKVGGEQFF
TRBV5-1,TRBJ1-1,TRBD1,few,TGCGCCAGCCGGGACAGTCTTAACACTGAAGCTTTCTTT,CASRDSLNTEAFF
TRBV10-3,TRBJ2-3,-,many,TGTGCCATCAGTGACAGTCGGGCCGCTGGCACAGATACGCAGTATTTT,CAISDSRAAGTDTQYF
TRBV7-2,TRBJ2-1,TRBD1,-,TGTGCCAGCAGCTTAGATGTCAGGGGGAGTGAGCAGTTCTTC,CASSLDVRGSEQFF
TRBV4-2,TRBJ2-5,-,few,TGTGCCAGCAGCCCTCGTTCGGGAGACGAGACCCAGTACTTC,CASSPRSGDETQYF
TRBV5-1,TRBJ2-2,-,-,TGCGCCAGCAGCTTGGGCCCAGGTTTCACCGGGGAGCTGTTTTTT,CASSLGPGFTGELFF